A selection of T cell receptor beta chains follows, all from one sample in a study of blood T cell repertoires in COVID-19. Measured with immunoSEQ multiplex PCR; TCRdb has only the in-frame clones, and not every one. The sample carries 75,000 to 95,000 clones, approximately 86% recorded once. Specimen: peripheral blood. The receptors shown here come from a man aged 50-60 years with acute or convalescent COVID-19. Each CDR3 is given without its conserved first and last residue.

v_gene,j_gene,len,CDR3aa
TRBV6-2/TRBV6-3,TRBJ2-5,12,ASSKQGVGETQY
TRBV7-8,TRBJ2-5,14,ASSLEGQGVIETQY
TRBV12-3/TRBV12-4,TRBJ2-5,10,ASSPGTEDKY
TRBV7-2,TRBJ1-1,13,ASSLVRVGNTEAF
TRBV5-1,TRBJ1-4,14,ASGQGGLGTNEKLF
TRBV12-3/TRBV12-4,TRBJ1-4,11,ASRGQVGEKLF
TRBV11-2,TRBJ1-1,15,ASSSDRGPSSNTEAF
TRBV13,TRBJ2-1,14,ASSPYTSAISIGQF
TRBV29-1,TRBJ2-1,12,SATGGAGYNEQF
TRBV18,TRBJ1-1,13,ASSPRTGMNTEAF
TRBV18,TRBJ1-2,12,ASSPGQSNYGYT
TRBV7-3,TRBJ2-1,16,ASSLNPGTRAPRGEQF
TRBV6-5,TRBJ1-4,11,ASSYSEFEKLF
TRBV18,TRBJ2-7,13,ASSPGQGVGYEQY
TRBV4-3,TRBJ2-7,13,ASSLAGQLSYEQY
TRBV27,TRBJ2-7,14,ASSSPYRESYYEQY
TRBV4-1,TRBJ2-2,11,ASSQDWHRELF
TRBV11-2,TRBJ2-5,13,ASSLQRGGGETQY
TRBV11-2,TRBJ1-2,11,ASSERQGFGYT
TRBV24-1,TRBJ2-2,14,ATSDQGAPNTGELF
TRBV2,TRBJ2-7,12,ASSAGTVSYEQY
TRBV7-9,TRBJ1-4,16,ASSLMLGWDRKNEKLF
TRBV18,TRBJ2-7,14,ASSPRQPTKSYEQY
TRBV2,TRBJ2-5,11,ASSENSQETQY
TRBV6-5,TRBJ2-7,10,ASSLSGREQY
TRBV2,TRBJ2-3,13,ASRRTSGSIDTQY
TRBV2,TRBJ2-3,12,ASRETGLGDTQY
TRBV19,TRBJ2-7,12,ASSIREGFYEQY
TRBV2,TRBJ1-5,11,ASSVNRGEPQH
TRBV14,TRBJ2-2,13,ASSQYDRVTGELF
TRBV28,TRBJ1-2,12,ASRPTQGTYGYT
TRBV19,TRBJ2-3,14,ASRDRGSEATDTQY
TRBV28,TRBJ2-6,15,ASSRRQGNSGANVLT
TRBV18,TRBJ2-7,13,ASSPPQVASYEQY
TRBV7-2,TRBJ2-1,10,ASSLVTVEQF
TRBV19,TRBJ2-3,13,ASSKSSGSSDTQY
TRBV7-2,TRBJ2-4,13,ASGATTGVGNIQY
TRBV7-3,TRBJ1-1,13,ASSLTGTTGGEAF
TRBV3-1/TRBV3-2,TRBJ1-5,13,ASSQPQKPNQPQH
TRBV4-1,TRBJ2-2,14,ASSQGAGGGTGELF